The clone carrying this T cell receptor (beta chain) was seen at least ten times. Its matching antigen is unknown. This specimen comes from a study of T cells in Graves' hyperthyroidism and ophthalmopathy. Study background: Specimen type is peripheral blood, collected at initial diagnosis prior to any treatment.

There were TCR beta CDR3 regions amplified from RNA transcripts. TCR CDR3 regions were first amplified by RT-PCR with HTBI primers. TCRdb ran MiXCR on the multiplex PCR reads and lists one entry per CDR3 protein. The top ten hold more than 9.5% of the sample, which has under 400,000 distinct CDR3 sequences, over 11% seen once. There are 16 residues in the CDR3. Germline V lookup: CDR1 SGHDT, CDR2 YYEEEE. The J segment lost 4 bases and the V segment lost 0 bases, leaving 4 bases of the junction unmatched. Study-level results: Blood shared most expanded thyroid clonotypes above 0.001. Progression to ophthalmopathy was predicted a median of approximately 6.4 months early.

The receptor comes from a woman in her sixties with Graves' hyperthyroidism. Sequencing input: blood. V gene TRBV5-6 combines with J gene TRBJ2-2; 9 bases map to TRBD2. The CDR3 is CASSLALTSGTGELFF. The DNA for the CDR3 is TGTGCCAGCAGCTTGGCACTGACTAGCGGCACCGGGGAGCTGTTTTTT. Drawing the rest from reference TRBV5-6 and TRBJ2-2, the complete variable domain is DAGVTQSPTHLIKTRGQQVTLRCSPKSGHDTVSWYQQALGQGPQFIFQYYEEEERQRGNFPDRFSGHQFPNYSSELNVNALLLGDSALYLCASSLALTSGTGELFFGEGSRLTVL.